This T cell receptor (beta chain) was retrieved from a study of cytomegalovirus exposure and HLA in healthy donors. At the level of the study: The early release's HLA-typed donors yielded roughly 85 million unique TCRs.

This CDR3 is 16 amino acids long. Looked up from germline, CDR1 is MNHEY and CDR2 is SVGAGI. V dropped 4 bases and J dropped 0; count of bases not matched to a gene: 6. Comment on this clone: Its cognate antigen is unknown.

The PCR was carried out with 60 Vbeta primers and 13 Jbeta primers. Assay: immunoSEQ multiplex PCR; the TCRdb copy retains only in-frame clones and omits some. The sample holds 80,000 to 100,000 clones; approximately 69% are singletons and the top ten take 1.2%. Study outcomes and limitations: As a later analysis showed, a missense DCLRE1C variant was linked to trimming of TCR beta V- and J-genes. Looking again later, the authors saw that most CMV-associated TCR beta chains seemed HLA-restricted. In a later analysis, common viral pathogens appeared linked to several of the most significant clusters.

The V call is TRBV6-5, the J call TRBJ2-1, with 7 nucleotides matching TRBD2. The sequence was collected from a female donor in good health and CMV-seronegative. What was sequenced was PBMCs. The CDR3 sequence: CASSSPLAASYNEQFF. CDR3 bases: TGTGCCAGCAGTTCTCCGCTAGCGGCCTCCTACAATGAGCAGTTCTTC.